This T cell receptor (beta chain) came from a study of blood T cell repertoires in COVID-19 (dated by TCRdb to the early 2020s). As for the study more broadly: The collaborator samples originated in the United States, Italy and Spain and spanned the acute and convalescent phases of COVID-19. Samples were obtained from the ongoing ImmuneRACE study (first 160 participants) and from 1,254 subjects provided by 6 global collaborators. The dataset comprised deeply sampled blood TCRbeta repertoires from subjects exposed to, actively infected with, or recovered from COVID-19. A de-identified subject ID, COVID-19 status, age in years and sex were almost always included in the sample metadata. The prospective study material was composed of cDNA or gDNA derived from T cells, B-cell-depleted T cells, or PBMCs. The repertoires were released in a freely available public database meant as a resource for research on the immune response to SARS-CoV-2. HLA class I and class II types, where available, came from metadata supplied by the sample provider rather than from assay-based typing.

The immunoSEQ Assay, a bias-controlled multiplex PCR, was used to amplify TCRbeta CDR3 regions from genomic DNA. The original pipeline was this. Within the assay, amplification of reference gene primers was used to estimate how many nucleated cells each sample contained. Sequence reads were collapsed and filtered to measure the absolute abundance of every unique TCRbeta CDR3 rearrangement. Productive Simpson clonality was computed per sample as the square root of Simpson's diversity index over productive rearrangements. In its TCRdb copy, this immuneACCESS table keeps in-frame sequences only and misses some clones. Where compared with another copy, unresolved V genes explain less than half of these, and the others have no known cause. V and J calls and clone size are as listed in that table; D and trimming were resolved from the DNA. The sample table lists 70,000 to 100,000 clones, around 90% of them with a count of one. The top ten constitute 3.5% to 5% of the sample.

For this clone: What antigen it recognizes has not been identified. Base quality data are lacking; no much larger clone is found one base away.

The collaborating institutions used their own protocols to collect whole blood in K2EDTA tubes. Collaborator samples were shipped for TCRbeta analysis as frozen whole blood, isolated PBMCs, or DNA extracted from either sample type. Summary of the overall study and its limitations: The amount of clinical and demographic metadata varied by source and participant and was provided uncurated.

The germline V gene gives CDR1 as SGDLS and CDR2 as YYNGEE. The CDR3 measures 14 amino acids from cysteine to phenylalanine. Only CDR3 DNA remains: 42 bases, in frame from the first base. Clipping removes 3 bases from V and 2 bases from J, with 5 as the unmatched junction base count. The chain is made from TRBV9 and TRBJ2-7, with 7 middle bases fitting TRBD2. The sequencing sample was made of peripheral blood. The sequence derives from a woman aged 80 or over with active or convalescent COVID-19. The CDR3 in this case is CASSATGGAYEQYF. The nucleotide sequence is TGTGCCAGCAGCGCTACTGGGGGGGCCTACGAGCAGTACTTC.